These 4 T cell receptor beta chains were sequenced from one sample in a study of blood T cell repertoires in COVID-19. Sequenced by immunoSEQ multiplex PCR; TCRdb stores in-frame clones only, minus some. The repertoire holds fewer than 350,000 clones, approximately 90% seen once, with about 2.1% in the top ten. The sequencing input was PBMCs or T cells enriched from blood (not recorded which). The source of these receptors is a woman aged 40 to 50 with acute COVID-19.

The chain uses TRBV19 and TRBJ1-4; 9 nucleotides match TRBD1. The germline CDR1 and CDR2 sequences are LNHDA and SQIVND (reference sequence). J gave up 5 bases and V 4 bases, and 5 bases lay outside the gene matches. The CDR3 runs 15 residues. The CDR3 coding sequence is TGTGCCAGTAGTAGGTTTGACAGGGGGAATGAAAAACTGTTTTTT. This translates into CASSRFDRGNEKLFF.

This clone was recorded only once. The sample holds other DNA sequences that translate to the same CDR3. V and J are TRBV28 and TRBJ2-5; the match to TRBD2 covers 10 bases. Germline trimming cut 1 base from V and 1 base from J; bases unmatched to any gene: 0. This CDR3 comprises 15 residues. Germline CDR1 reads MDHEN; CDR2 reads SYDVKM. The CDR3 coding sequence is TGTGCCAGCAGTTTATTAGCGGGGGGCCAAGAGACCCAGTACTTC. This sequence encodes CASSLLAGGQETQYF.

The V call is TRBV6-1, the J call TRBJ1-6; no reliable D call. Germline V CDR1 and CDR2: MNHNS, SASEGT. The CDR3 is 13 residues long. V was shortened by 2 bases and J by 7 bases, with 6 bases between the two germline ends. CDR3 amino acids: CASSEQNNSPLHF. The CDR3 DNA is TGTGCCAGCAGTGAACAGAACAATTCACCCCTCCACTTT.

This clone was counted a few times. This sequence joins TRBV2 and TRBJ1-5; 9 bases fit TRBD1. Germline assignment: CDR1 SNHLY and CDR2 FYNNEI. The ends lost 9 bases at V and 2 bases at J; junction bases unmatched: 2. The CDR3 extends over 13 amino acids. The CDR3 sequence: CASDRGGNQPQHF. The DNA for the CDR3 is TGTGCCAGTGACAGGGGGGGCAATCAGCCCCAGCATTTT.